What follows are 21 T cell receptor beta chains derived from one specimen sequenced in a study of CD8 T cells in ankylosing spondylitis. A single record per CDR3 protein comes from TCRdb applying MiXCR to the 5' RACE reads. The table records around 320,000 distinct CDR3 sequences, 20% to 25% of them present only once. The sample was blood, either unsorted or a sorted T cell fraction (not recorded which). Every receptor here comes from a female donor with ankylosing spondylitis or in good health (not recorded which).

This clonotype has only a few counts. This rearrangement joins TRBV7-2 to TRBJ2-1; D perhaps matches TRBD1 (5 bases). Looked up from germline, CDR1 is SGHTA and CDR2 is FQGNSA. Deletions cut 1 base from V and 9 bases from J, with 16 bases between. The CDR3 has 15 amino acids. The CDR3 loop is CASSLEGYGAGEQFF. The CDR3 nucleotides read TGTGCCAGCAGCTTAGAGGGATATGGGGCAGGTGAGCAGTTCTTC. Drawing the rest from reference TRBV7-2 and TRBJ2-1, the complete variable domain is GAGVSQSPSNKVTEKGKDVELRCDPISGHTALYWYRQSLGQGLEFLIYFQGNSAPDKSGLPSDRFSAERTGGSVSTLTIQRTQQEDSAVYLCASSLEGYGAGEQFFGPGTRLTVL.

The chain combines TRBV20-1 with TRBJ2-5; the D gene is possibly TRBD1 (6 bases). The germline V gene encodes CDR1 DFQATT and CDR2 SNEGSKA (reference sequence). The CDR3 has 14 residues. Deletions cut 6 bases from V and 5 bases from J, with 19 bases between. The CDR3 DNA follows: TGCAGTGCCTTTGGGGGCGTCGCAGGGGAGACCCAGTACTTC. Translating it yields CSAFGGVAGETQYF.

There are a few counts of this clonotype. The chain carries TRBV25-1 and TRBJ2-7; unclear D gene. The CDR3 loop spans 13 amino acids. The V gene's germline CDR1 is MGHDK and CDR2 SYGVNS. Trimming pared 5 bases from V and 3 bases from J, leaving 11 bases between. The CDR3 region has the DNA TGTGCCAGCAGTCCAGACCCCGACTACGAGCAGTACTTC. Its translation: CASSPDPDYEQYF.

This clonotype has more than one count but fewer than ten. The gene calls are TRBV5-6 and TRBJ2-1; D not resolved. Deletions cut 0 bases from V and 0 bases from J, with 10 bases between. The CDR3 sequence is 16 residues long. The germline V gene has CDR1 SGHDT and CDR2 YYEEEE. CDR3 nucleotides: TGTGCCAGCAGCTTGGTGTTGACGAGCTCCTACAATGAGCAGTTCTTC. The encoded protein is CASSLVLTSSYNEQFF.

This chain links TRBV6-6 with TRBJ1-2; weak D call: TRBD1 (6 bases). CDR1 is MNHNY and CDR2 is SVGAGI in the germline V gene (reference sequence). V was shortened by 6 bases and J by 14 bases, with 16 bases between the two germline ends. The CDR3 runs 11 residues. The CDR3 reads CASSETGFRTF. The CDR3 DNA is TGTGCCAGCAGCGAAACAGGGTTTCGGACCTTC.

The chain couples TRBV7-6 to TRBJ2-2; D unclear. Germline V CDR1 and CDR2: SGHVS, FNYEAQ. The V end was cut by 5 bases, the J end by 4 bases, with 8 bases between. The CDR3 spans 13 residues. CDR3 residues: CASSITPTGELFF. CDR3 coding DNA: TGTGCCAGCAGCATAACCCCCACCGGGGAGCTGTTTTTT.

This clonotype was detected many times. This sequence joins TRBV12-3 or TRBV12-4 and TRBJ2-1; D call uncertain. The CDR3 loop spans 16 amino acids. V lost 7 bases and J lost 7, with 23 bases in between. The CDR3 sequence is CASTPQLSGRRNEQFF. CDR3 sequence (DNA): TGTGCCAGCACGCCGCAACTCAGTGGTCGAAGGAATGAGCAGTTCTTC.

V usage is TRBV29-1 and J usage is TRBJ2-1; D unresolved. This CDR3 is built from 12 residues. Germline V gives CDR1 SQVTM, CDR2 ANQGSEA. V was cut by 8 bases and J by 13 bases, with 21 bases left in between. This CDR3 is CSPQVTIGEQFF. The DNA for the CDR3 is TGCAGCCCCCAAGTGACCATTGGGGAACAGTTCTTC.

The chain carries TRBV7-2 and TRBJ2-7; D uncertain. V shed 7 bases and J shed 3 bases, with 13 bases lying between them. Germline V gene data show CDR1 as SGHTA and CDR2 as FQGNSA. The CDR3 runs to 13 residues. The DNA of the CDR3 is TGTGCCAGCACCATTGACCTAGACTACGAGCAGTACTTC. Its translation is CASTIDLDYEQYF. Full variable domain (missing parts from reference TRBV7-2 and TRBJ2-7): GAGVSQSPSNKVTEKGKDVELRCDPISGHTALYWYRQSLGQGLEFLIYFQGNSAPDKSGLPSDRFSAERTGGSVSTLTIQRTQQEDSAVYLCASTIDLDYEQYFGPGTRLTVT.

The table lists this clonotype with a few counts. The chain combines TRBV12-3 or TRBV12-4 with TRBJ1-5, with a weak D call TRBD1 (5 bases). V shed 6 bases and J shed 7 bases, with 16 bases lying between them. The CDR3 extends over 14 amino acids. This chain's CDR3 is CASSPQRGRQPQHF. The CDR3 nucleotides read TGTGCCAGCAGCCCGCAGAGGGGAAGACAGCCCCAGCATTTT.

In the case of this clonotype: Possible read error: a much larger clone is one base away. This CDR3 is missing its conserved last phenylalanine or tryptophan, likely due to a read error. The rearrangement joins TRBV20-1 to TRBJ2-3, with D unresolved. Germline CDR1 DFQATT, CDR2 SNEGSKA (reference sequence). The CDR3 sequence is 15 residues long. V gave up 1 base and J gave up 5 bases, with 16 bases separating them. CDR3 nucleotide sequence: TGCAGTGCTAGAGTTCACGTGCCCCGGGTAGATACGCAGTATTTA. Translation gives CSARVHVPRVDTQYL.

This sequence joins TRBV10-3 and TRBJ2-5, with 9 bases fitting TRBD1. The CDR3 has 16 amino acids. CDR1 is ENHRY, CDR2 SYGVKD, per germline. Germline trimming cut 2 bases from V and 7 bases from J; bases unmatched to any gene: 11. CDR3 protein: CAISESLGQGTGTQYF. The CDR3 bases are TGTGCCATCAGTGAGAGTTTGGGACAGGGAACGGGGACCCAGTACTTC.

The sample holds many counts of this clonotype. The V gene is TRBV7-2, the J gene TRBJ2-3; 7 nucleotides match TRBD2. Germline V CDR1 and CDR2: SGHTA, FQGNSA. After removal of 1 base from V and 4 bases from J, the junction contained 8 bases not matched to a gene. The CDR3 has 16 residues. The CDR3, as DNA: TGTGCCAGCAGCTTAGGGCGGGGAGGGGTGGCAGATACGCAGTATTTT. It translates to CASSLGRGGVADTQYF.

The V call is TRBV7-3, the J call TRBJ2-1, with 8 bases fitting TRBD2. CDR3 length equals 16 residues. Germline CDR1 is SGHTA and CDR2 is FQGTGA. Trimming took 0 bases from V and 7 from J; bases not matched to a gene: 8. The CDR3 DNA reads TGTGCCAGCAGCTTAACAAGAGCGGGAGTTATGAATGAGCAGTTCTTC. It encodes CASSLTRAGVMNEQFF. The full variable domain, with the rest looked up from reference TRBV7-3 and TRBJ2-1, is GAGVSQTPSNKVTEKGKYVELRCDPISGHTALYWYRQSLGQGPEFLIYFQGTGAADDSGLPNDRFFAVRPEGSVSTLKIQRTERGDSAVYLCASSLTRAGVMNEQFFGPGTRLTVL.

This clonotype was detected a few times. The J gene is TRBJ2-7, the V gene TRBV5-1; D is possibly TRBD1 (6 bases). Between the trimmed V and J ends, which lost 4 bases and 2 bases, there was a span of 16 bases. The length of the CDR3 is 15 residues. CDR1 is SGHRS and CDR2 is YFSETQ in the germline V gene. CDR3 coding DNA: TGCGCCAGCAGCGAACAGGGCCTAGGGACCTACGAGCAGTACTTC. Its translation: CASSEQGLGTYEQYF.

This clonotype was counted only a few times. The rearrangement links TRBV6-2 or TRBV6-3 to TRBJ2-7; possibly TRBD2 for D (5 bases). The germline gives CDR1 MNHEY, CDR2 SVGEGT. This CDR3 is built from 19 residues. Trimming removed 0 bases from V and 0 bases from J, with 21 bases in between. CDR3 coding DNA: TGTGCCAGCAGTTACTCGAATGCCCCGCGGGCGAGGAGCTCCTACGAGCAGTACTTC. It specifies CASSYSNAPRARSSYEQYF.

This clonotype was picked up many times. J is TRBJ2-7 and V is TRBV20-1; maybe TRBD1 (6 bases). From germline, CDR1 is DFQATT and CDR2 SNEGSKA (reference sequence). V was cut by 6 bases and J by 2 bases, with 17 bases left in between. This CDR3 spans 14 amino acids. DNA for the CDR3: TGCAGTGCAGGGGGAGCAATCCTTGCCTACGAGCAGTACTTC. This gives the protein CSAGGAILAYEQYF.

This clonotype was seen a handful of times. The chain has TRBV29-1 and TRBJ2-7; 8 nucleotides line up with TRBD1. This CDR3 region has 13 residues. Germline CDR1 is SQVTM and CDR2 is ANQGSEA. V was pared by 4 bases and J by 7 bases, with 9 bases of the junction left unmatched. The CDR3 region has the DNA TGCAGCGTTGCCCGGACAGGGAGTCGGGAGCAGTACTTC. As protein: CSVARTGSREQYF.

There are many counts of this clonotype. The gene calls are TRBV20-1 and TRBJ1-1; D is perhaps TRBD1 (5 bases). CDR3 length: 15 amino acids. Germline V gene lookup returns CDR1 DFQATT and CDR2 SNEGSKA (reference sequence). Deletions cut 1 base from V and 5 bases from J, with 17 bases between. This CDR3 is CSARAPKGRWTEAFF. Written as DNA, the CDR3 is TGCAGTGCTAGAGCGCCGAAGGGGAGGTGGACTGAAGCTTTCTTT.

This clonotype was seen many times. J is TRBJ2-3 and V is TRBV29-1, with D perhaps TRBD2 (5 bases). Germline V lookup: CDR1 SQVTM, CDR2 ANQGSEA. The CDR3 has 16 residues. Trimming removed 3 bases at V and 6 bases at J, with 22 bases between. The CDR3 bases are TGCAGCGTTGACTATCAGTCTAGCTGGAAACGGGATACGCAGTATTTT. Amino acid sequence: CSVDYQSSWKRDTQYF.

This rearrangement joins TRBV20-1 to TRBJ1-1; TRBD1 agrees at 8 bases. The CDR3 loop spans 15 amino acids. In germline, CDR1 is DFQATT, CDR2 SNEGSKA (reference sequence). The J segment lost 7 bases and the V segment lost 0 bases, leaving 10 bases of the junction unmatched. The DNA of the CDR3 is TGCAGTGCTAGAGAACTCGGACAGGGAGGGAATGAAGCTTTCTTT. Protein product: CSARELGQGGNEAFF.